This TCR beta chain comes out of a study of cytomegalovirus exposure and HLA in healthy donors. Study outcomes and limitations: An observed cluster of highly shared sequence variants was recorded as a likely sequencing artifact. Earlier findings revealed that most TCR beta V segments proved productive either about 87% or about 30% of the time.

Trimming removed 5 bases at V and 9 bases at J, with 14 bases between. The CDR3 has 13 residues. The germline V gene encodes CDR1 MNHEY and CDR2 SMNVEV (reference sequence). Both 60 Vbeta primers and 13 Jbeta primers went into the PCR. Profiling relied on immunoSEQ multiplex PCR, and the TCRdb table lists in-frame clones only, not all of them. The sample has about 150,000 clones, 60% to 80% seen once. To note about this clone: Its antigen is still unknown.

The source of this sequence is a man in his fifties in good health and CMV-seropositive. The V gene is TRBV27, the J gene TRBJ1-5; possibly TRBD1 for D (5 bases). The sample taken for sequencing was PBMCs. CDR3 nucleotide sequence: TGTGCCAGCAGTAGCAGGGAAAGAAGGCCCCAGCATTTT. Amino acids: CASSSRERRPQHF.